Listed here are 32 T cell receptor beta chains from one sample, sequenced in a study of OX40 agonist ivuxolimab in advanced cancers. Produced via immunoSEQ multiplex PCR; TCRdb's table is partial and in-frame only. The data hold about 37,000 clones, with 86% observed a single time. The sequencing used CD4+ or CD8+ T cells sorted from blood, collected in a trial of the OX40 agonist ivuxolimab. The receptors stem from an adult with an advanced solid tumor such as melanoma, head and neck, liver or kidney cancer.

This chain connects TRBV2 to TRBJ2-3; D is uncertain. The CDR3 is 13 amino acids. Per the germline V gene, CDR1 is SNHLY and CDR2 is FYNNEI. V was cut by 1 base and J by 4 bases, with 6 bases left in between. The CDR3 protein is CASSEEEPDTQYF. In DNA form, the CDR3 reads TGTGCCAGCAGTGAAGAAGAGCCAGATACGCAGTATTTT.

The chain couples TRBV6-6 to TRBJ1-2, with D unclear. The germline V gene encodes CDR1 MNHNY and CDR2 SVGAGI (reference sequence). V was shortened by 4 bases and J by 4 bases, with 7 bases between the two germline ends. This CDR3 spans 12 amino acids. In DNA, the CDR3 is TGTGCCAGCAGTTCTACCGGCTATGGCTACACCTTC. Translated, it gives CASSSTGYGYTF.

CDR3 sequence reads: CATTPLLGAEQYF. CDR3 DNA: TGTGCCACTACCCCCTTGCTAGGGGCCGAGCAGTACTTC. V usage is TRBV5-4 and J usage is TRBJ2-7; D may be TRBD1 (5 bases). The CDR3 sequence is 13 residues long. Germline CDR1 SGHNT, CDR2 YYREEE (reference sequence). Trimming shortened V by 9 bases and J by 6 bases, and 19 bases separated the two germline ends.

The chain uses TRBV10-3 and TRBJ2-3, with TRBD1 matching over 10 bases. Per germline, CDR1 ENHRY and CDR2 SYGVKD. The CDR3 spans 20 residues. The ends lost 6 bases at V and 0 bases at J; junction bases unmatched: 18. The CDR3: CAIRPTGTGVPLGSTDTQYF. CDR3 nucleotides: TGTGCCATCAGGCCCACCGGGACAGGGGTCCCCCTCGGGAGCACAGATACGCAGTATTTT.

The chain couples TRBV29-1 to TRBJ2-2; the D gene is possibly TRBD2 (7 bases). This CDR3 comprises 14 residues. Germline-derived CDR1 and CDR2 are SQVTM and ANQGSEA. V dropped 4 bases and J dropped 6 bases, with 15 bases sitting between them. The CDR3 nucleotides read TGCAGCGTTGTAGGGGGGGAGCAGGCCGGGGAGCTGTTTTTT. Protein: CSVVGGEQAGELFF.

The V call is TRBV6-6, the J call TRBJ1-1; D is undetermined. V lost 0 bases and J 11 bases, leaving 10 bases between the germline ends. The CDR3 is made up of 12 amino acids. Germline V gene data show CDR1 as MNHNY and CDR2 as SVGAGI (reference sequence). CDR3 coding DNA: TGTGCCAGCAGTTACTCACGGGGTGCTGCTTTCTTT. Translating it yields CASSYSRGAAFF.

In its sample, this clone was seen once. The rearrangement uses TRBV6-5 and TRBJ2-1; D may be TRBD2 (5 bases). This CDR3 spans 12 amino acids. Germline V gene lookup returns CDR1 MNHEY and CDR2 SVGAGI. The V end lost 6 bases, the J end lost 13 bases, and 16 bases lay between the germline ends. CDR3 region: CASSGTNRGQFF. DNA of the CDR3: TGTGCCAGCAGCGGAACCAACCGGGGACAGTTCTTC.

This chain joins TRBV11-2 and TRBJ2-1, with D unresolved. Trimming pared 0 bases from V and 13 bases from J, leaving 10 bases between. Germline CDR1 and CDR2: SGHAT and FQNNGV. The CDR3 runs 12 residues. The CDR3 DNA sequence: TGTGCCAGCAGCTTAGATCAGAATAATCAGTTCTTC. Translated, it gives CASSLDQNNQFF.

The CDR3 sequence is CASTTTGGLYEQYF. DNA for the CDR3: TGCGCCAGCACCACGACAGGGGGGCTCTACGAGCAGTACTTC. V and J are TRBV5-1 and TRBJ2-7, with 9 positions matching TRBD1. V lost 6 bases, J lost 3 bases, and 7 bases stayed unmatched. The length of the CDR3 is 14 residues. Germline V gene lookup returns CDR1 SGHRS and CDR2 YFSETQ.

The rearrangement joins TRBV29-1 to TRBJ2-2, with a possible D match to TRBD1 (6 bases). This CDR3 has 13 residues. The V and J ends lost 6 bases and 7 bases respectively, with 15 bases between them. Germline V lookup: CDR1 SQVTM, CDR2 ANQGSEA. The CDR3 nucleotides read TGCAGCGTGGTTTCTGGGGGCGGCGGGGAGCTGTTTTTT. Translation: CSVVSGGGGELFF.

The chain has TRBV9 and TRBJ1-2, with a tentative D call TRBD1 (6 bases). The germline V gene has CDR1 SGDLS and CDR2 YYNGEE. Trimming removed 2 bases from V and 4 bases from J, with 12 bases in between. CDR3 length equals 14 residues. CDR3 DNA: TGTGCCAGCAGCGTGTGGGGGGCGGCCTATGGCTACACCTTC. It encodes CASSVWGAAYGYTF.

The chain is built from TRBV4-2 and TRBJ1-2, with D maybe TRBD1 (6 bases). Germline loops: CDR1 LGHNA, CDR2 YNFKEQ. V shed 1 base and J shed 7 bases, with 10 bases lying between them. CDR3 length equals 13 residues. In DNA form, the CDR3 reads TGTGCCAGCAGCCAAGGGGACAAACCTGGCTACACCTTC. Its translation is CASSQGDKPGYTF.

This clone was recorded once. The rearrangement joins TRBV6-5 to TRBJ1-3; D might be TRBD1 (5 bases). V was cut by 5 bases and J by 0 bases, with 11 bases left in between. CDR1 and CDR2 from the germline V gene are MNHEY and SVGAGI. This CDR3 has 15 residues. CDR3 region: CASSPGTRSGNTIYF. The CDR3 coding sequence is TGTGCCAGCAGTCCCGGGACGCGCTCTGGAAACACCATATATTTT.

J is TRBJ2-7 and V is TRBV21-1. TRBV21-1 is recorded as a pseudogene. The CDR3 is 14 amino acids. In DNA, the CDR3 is TGTGCCAGCAGCACCGAAAGCAGAATCCGCGAGCAGTACTTC. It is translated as CASSTESRIREQYF.

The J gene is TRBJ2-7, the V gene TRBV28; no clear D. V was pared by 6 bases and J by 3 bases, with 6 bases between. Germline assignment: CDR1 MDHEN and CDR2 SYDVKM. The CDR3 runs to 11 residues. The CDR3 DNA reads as TGTGCCAGCAGACATAACTACGAGCAGTACTTC. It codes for CASRHNYEQYF.

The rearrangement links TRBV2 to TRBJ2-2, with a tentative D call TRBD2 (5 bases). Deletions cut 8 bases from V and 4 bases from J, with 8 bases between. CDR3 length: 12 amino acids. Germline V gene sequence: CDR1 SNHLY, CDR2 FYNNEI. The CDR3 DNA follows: TGTGCCAGCTTGGGGAGCACCGGGGAGCTGTTTTTT. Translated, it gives CASLGSTGELFF.

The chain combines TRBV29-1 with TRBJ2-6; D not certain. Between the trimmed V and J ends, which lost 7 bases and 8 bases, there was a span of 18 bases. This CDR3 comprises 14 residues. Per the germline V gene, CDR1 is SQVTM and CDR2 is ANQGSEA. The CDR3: CSATTPKAPNVLTF. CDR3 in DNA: TGCAGCGCCACAACTCCGAAAGCGCCCAACGTCCTGACTTTC.

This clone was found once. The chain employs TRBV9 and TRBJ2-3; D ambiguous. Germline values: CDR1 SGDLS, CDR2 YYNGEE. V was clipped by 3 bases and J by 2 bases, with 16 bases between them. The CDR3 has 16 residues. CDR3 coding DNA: TGTGCCAGCAGCGCCTATTTGGGCCGACTCACAGATACGCAGTATTTT. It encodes CASSAYLGRLTDTQYF.

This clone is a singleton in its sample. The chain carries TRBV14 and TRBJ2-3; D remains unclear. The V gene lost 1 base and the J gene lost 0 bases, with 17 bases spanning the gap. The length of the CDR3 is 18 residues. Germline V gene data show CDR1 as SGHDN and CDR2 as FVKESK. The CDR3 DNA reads TGTGCCAGCAGCCAAGGATTGCTTCAGCTCTCTAGCACAGATACGCAGTATTTT. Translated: CASSQGLLQLSSTDTQYF.

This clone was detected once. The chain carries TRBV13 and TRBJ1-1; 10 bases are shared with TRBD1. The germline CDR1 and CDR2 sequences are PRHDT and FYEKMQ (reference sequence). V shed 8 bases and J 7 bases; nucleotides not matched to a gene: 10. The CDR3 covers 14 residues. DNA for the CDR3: TGTGCCAGCGACAGGGGGCGACAGGGAGGTGAAGCTTTCTTT. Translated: CASDRGRQGGEAFF.

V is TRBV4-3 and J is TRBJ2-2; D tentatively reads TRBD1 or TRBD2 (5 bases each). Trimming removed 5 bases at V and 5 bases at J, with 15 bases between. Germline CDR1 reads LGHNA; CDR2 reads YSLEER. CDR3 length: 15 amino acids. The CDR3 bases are TGCGCCAGCAGCGAGGGACGCGTCCGGACCGGGGAGCTGTTTTTT. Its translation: CASSEGRVRTGELFF.

Here the CDR3 reads CASSLTDNYGYTF. The CDR3 DNA reads TGCGCCAGCAGCTTGACCGACAACTATGGCTACACCTTC. V is TRBV5-1 and J is TRBJ1-2, with D uncertain. V lost 1 base to trimming and J lost 2 bases, with 6 bases between them. The CDR3 contains 13 residues. Germline CDR1 is SGHRS and CDR2 is YFSETQ. The whole variable domain, filled in from reference TRBV5-1 and TRBJ1-2, reads KAGVTQTPRYLIKTRGQQVTLSCSPISGHRSVSWYQQTPGQGLQFLFEYFSETQRNKGNFPGRFSGRQFSNSRSEMNVSTLELGDSALYLCASSLTDNYGYTFGSGTRLTVV.

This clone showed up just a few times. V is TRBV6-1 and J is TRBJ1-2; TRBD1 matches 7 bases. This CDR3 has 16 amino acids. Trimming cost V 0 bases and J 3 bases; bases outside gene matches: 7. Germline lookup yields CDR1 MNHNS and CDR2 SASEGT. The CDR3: CASSEAGGGQYYGYTF. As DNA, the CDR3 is TGTGCCAGCAGTGAAGCCGGAGGGGGACAGTACTATGGCTACACCTTC.

As DNA, the CDR3 is TGTGCCAGCAGTGGCCTAGCTTCATCCATATTTTCCAGCTCTGGGGCCAACGTCCTGACTTTC. It encodes CASSGLASSIFSSSGANVLTF. This chain links TRBV2 with TRBJ2-6; D is possibly TRBD2 (5 bases). V shed 4 bases and J shed 0 bases, with 25 bases lying between them. Germline V gene sequence: CDR1 SNHLY, CDR2 FYNNEI. This CDR3 spans 21 amino acids.

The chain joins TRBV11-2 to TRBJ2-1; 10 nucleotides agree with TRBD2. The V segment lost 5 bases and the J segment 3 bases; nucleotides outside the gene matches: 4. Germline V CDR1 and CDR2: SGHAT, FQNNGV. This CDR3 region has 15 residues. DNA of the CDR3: TGTGCCAGCAGCGGTAGCGGGGGGCACTACAATGAGCAGTTCTTC. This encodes CASSGSGGHYNEQFF.

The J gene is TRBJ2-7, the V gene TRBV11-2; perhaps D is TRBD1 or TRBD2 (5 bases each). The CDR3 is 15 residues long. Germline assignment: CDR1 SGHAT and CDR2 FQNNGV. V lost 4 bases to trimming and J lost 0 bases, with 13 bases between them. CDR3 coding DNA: TGTGCCAGCAGCTCCACGGGACCGCCCTCCTACGAGCAGTACTTC. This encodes CASSSTGPPSYEQYF.

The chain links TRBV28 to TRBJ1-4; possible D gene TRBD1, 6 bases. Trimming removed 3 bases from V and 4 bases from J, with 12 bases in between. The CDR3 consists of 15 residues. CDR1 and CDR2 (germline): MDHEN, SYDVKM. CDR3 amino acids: CASSFGGPLNEKLFF. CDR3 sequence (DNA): TGTGCCAGCAGTTTTGGGGGCCCTCTTAATGAAAAACTGTTTTTT.

The CDR3 DNA sequence: TGTGCCAGCAGCTTATGGGGGGTGAGCACAGATACGCAGTATTTT. It specifies CASSLWGVSTDTQYF. The chain joins TRBV7-2 to TRBJ2-3, with D possibly matching TRBD2 (6 bases). V lost 2 bases and J 0 bases, leaving 9 bases between the germline ends. This CDR3 comprises 15 residues. Germline CDR1 is SGHTA and CDR2 is FQGNSA.

Here the CDR3 reads CASSLVLQGATYNEQFF. The CDR3 DNA reads as TGTGCCAGCAGCTTAGTGTTGCAGGGGGCTACCTACAATGAGCAGTTCTTC. The chain employs TRBV11-2 and TRBJ2-1; the match to TRBD1 covers 8 bases. The ends lost 1 base at V and 2 bases at J; junction bases unmatched: 7. Germline V lookup: CDR1 SGHAT, CDR2 FQNNGV. This CDR3 region has 17 residues.

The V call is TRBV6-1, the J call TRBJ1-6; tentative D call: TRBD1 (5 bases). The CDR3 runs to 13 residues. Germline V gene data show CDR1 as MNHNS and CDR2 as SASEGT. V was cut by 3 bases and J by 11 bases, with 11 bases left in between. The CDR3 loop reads CASSEGPYPPLHF. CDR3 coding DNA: TGTGCCAGCAGTGAGGGGCCTTACCCACCCCTCCACTTT.

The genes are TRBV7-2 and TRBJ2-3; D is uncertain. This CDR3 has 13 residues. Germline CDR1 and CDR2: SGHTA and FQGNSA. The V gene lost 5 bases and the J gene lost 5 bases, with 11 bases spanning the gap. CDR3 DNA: TGTGCCAGCAGCACAAGAAAGGGAGATACGCAGTATTTT. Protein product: CASSTRKGDTQYF.

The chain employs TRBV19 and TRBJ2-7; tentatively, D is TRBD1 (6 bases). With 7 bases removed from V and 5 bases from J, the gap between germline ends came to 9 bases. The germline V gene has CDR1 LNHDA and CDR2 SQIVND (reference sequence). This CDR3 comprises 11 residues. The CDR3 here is CASKGVHEQYF. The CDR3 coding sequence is TGTGCCAGTAAGGGGGTTCACGAGCAGTACTTC. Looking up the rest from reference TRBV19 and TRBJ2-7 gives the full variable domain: DGGITQSPKYLFRKEGQNVTLSCEQNLNHDAMYWYRQDPGQGLRLIYYSQIVNDFQKGDIAEGYSVSREKKESFPLTVTSAQKNPTAFYLCASKGVHEQYFGPGTRLTVT.